The 2 T cell receptor beta chains below all came from one sample that was sequenced in a study of blood T cell repertoires in COVID-19. The data were produced by immunoSEQ multiplex PCR, yet TCRdb's version contains in-frame clones alone and is incomplete. The sample yields roughly 15,000 clones, 70% to 75% seen once. Sequences were obtained from peripheral blood. All receptors come from a man aged 60-69 years with acute or convalescent COVID-19.

This chain joins TRBV2 and TRBJ2-7, with 7 bases identical to TRBD1. CDR3 size: 15 residues. Germline V gene data show CDR1 as SNHLY and CDR2 as FYNNEI. The junction had 14 bases not matched to a gene; V was cut back by 6 bases and J by 6 bases. Here the CDR3 reads CASSETTGYVAEQYF. CDR3 nucleotides: TGTGCCAGCAGCGAGACGACAGGGTATGTAGCCGAGCAGTACTTC.

This clone was observed a handful of times. The chain uses TRBV6-1 and TRBJ1-6; possible D gene TRBD1, 5 bases. Trimming removed 0 bases from V and 11 bases from J, with 14 bases in between. Germline V gene sequence: CDR1 MNHNS, CDR2 SASEGT. The CDR3 consists of 15 residues. As DNA, the CDR3 is TGTGCCAGCAGTGAAGCCTCAGGGCGCGGGACACCCCTCCACTTT. It yields the protein CASSEASGRGTPLHF.